This note documents a single T cell receptor beta chain sequence. The V gene's germline CDR1 is DFQATT and CDR2 SNEGSKA (reference sequence). The length of the CDR3 is 13 residues. This sample is part of a study of blood T cells in healthy people across ages. For the second PCR, which ran for about 6 to 11 cycles, a sample-barcoded 5' primer and a J-beta primer mix were used. TCRdb analysed the 5' RACE reads with MiXCR anew, one entry per CDR3 protein. The table shows 710,000 or so distinct CDR3 sequences, with roughly 20% occurring only once. This receptor was identified in a man between 65 and 85 years old in good health. Source material: blood. The chain is built from TRBV20-1 and TRBJ2-5, with TRBD2 identical over 11 bases. The J call is in doubt because the DNA end fits TRBJ2-1 better. Written as DNA, the CDR3 is TGCAGTGCGACTAGCGGGATTTTCTATGAGCAGTTCTTC. This sequence encodes CSATSGIFYEQFF.